This T cell receptor (beta chain) was sequenced during a study of cytomegalovirus exposure and HLA in healthy donors. Study conclusions and caveats: A few chains linked to CMV were shown in vitro to be specific for CMV antigens.

Details on this clone: What it recognizes is unknown.

In the PCR, 60 Vbeta and 13 Jbeta primers were used. The assay was immunoSEQ multiplex PCR, and TCRdb's table has in-frame clones only and misses some. This sample has some 150,000 clones, with approximately 87% found just once. The sample taken for sequencing was PBMCs. The sequence was collected from a man in his forties in good health and CMV-seronegative.

Here the CDR3 reads CASSVGLAGYNEQFF. CDR3 coding DNA: TGTGCCAGCAGCGTGGGACTAGCGGGATACAATGAGCAGTTCTTC. The rearrangement uses TRBV11-1 and TRBJ2-1, with 13 bases aligning to TRBD2. Germline-derived CDR1 and CDR2 are SGHAT and FQDESV (reference sequence). Trimming removed 5 bases from V and 4 bases from J; junction bases left unmatched: 2. The length of the CDR3 is 15 residues. The full variable domain, its missing parts supplied by reference TRBV11-1 and TRBJ2-1, is EAEVAQSPRYKITEKSQAVAFWCDPISGHATLYWYRQILGQGPELLVQFQDESVVDDSQLPKDRFSAERLKGVDSTLKIQPAELGDSAMYLCASSVGLAGYNEQFFGPGTRLTVL.